This T cell receptor (beta chain) is drawn from a study of blood T cell repertoires in COVID-19. Turning to the study itself: The study drew acute and convalescent COVID-19 samples from the United States, Italy and Spain. Sample material is recorded as cDNA or gDNA derived from T cells, B-cell-depleted T cells, or PBMCs.

Per the authors' pipeline: Reference gene primer amplification in the assay estimated nucleated cell counts. The protocol was immunoSEQ multiplex PCR, while the TCRdb copy is restricted to in-frame clones and leaves out a portion. D and trimming come from the DNA, and the V and J calls and clone size come from that table. The sample holds around 280,000 clones, approximately 83% seen once. Trimming cost V 8 bases and J 2 bases, with 12 bases left between them. The germline CDR1 and CDR2 sequences are SNHLY and FYNNEI. The CDR3 loop spans 13 amino acids. J is TRBJ1-2 and V is TRBV2, with a tentative D call TRBD1 (5 bases). This clonotype originated in a woman aged 30 to 39 who had recovered from COVID-19. Sequenced sample: peripheral blood. The CDR3 DNA sequence: TGTGCCAGCGCCCAGGGCCAAAACTATGGCTACACCTTC. Encoded protein: CASAQGQNYGYTF.